The rows below give T cell receptor beta chains drawn from one sample of a study of T cells in Graves' hyperthyroidism and ophthalmopathy. TCRdb reanalysed the multiplex PCR reads using MiXCR and keeps one entry per CDR3 protein. The sample has 450,000 to 650,000 distinct CDR3 sequences; 13% to 15% are singletons. The material sequenced was blood. These TCRs come from a woman under 30 with Graves' ophthalmopathy. The CDR3 runs from the conserved cysteine through the conserved F or W. The order of the fields is CDR3 DNA, CDR3 protein, J gene, D gene, V gene, clone size. The D gene is left open where the match is weak. The size entry is marked missing in some rows and otherwise reads once, few, many or a size class.

DNA: TGTGCCAGCAACCTCGCTGGCGGGACTAACTCCCCCAATGAGCAGTTCTTC
CDR3: CASNLAGGTNSPNEQFF
J: TRBJ2-1
D: TRBD2
V: TRBV9
size: many

DNA: TGTGCCTCAGGGGATAACACCGGGGAGCTGTTTTTT
CDR3: CASGDNTGELFF
J: TRBJ2-2
D: -
V: TRBV30
size: many

DNA: TGTGCCAGCAGTTCCTCGCGGTACGAGCAGTACTTC
CDR3: CASSSSRYEQYF
J: TRBJ2-7
D: -
V: TRBV28
size: many

DNA: TGTGCCACCAGTGTGGGCGGGACGTCCTCCTACGAGCAGTACTTC
CDR3: CATSVGGTSSYEQYF
J: TRBJ2-7
D: -
V: TRBV24-1
size: many

DNA: TGTGCCAGCAGTTACGGGCCCAGTAGAGGCCAAGAGACCCAGTACTTC
CDR3: CASSYGPSRGQETQYF
J: TRBJ2-5
D: -
V: TRBV6-5
size: few

DNA: TGTGCCAGCAGCTTTAACGGGCGGTCATTAACAGGGGGCTATGGCTACACCTTC
CDR3: CASSFNGRSLTGGYGYTF
J: TRBJ1-2
D: TRBD1
V: TRBV11-2
size: few

DNA: TGCAGTGCCCAATCTTTAGCGGGAGATAGGACAGATACGCAGTATTTT
CDR3: CSAQSLAGDRTDTQYF
J: TRBJ2-3
D: TRBD2
V: TRBV20-1
size: many

DNA: TGTGCCAGCAGTTACTCCGGGACTAGCGGGAGGGGGTACAATGAGCAGTTCTTC
CDR3: CASSYSGTSGRGYNEQFF
J: TRBJ2-1
D: TRBD2
V: TRBV6-5
size: -

DNA: TGTGCCATCAGACGATCACTAGCGGGAGAACACGAGCAGTACTTC
CDR3: CAIRRSLAGEHEQYF
J: TRBJ2-7
D: TRBD2
V: TRBV10-3
size: few

DNA: TGTGCCAGCAGTTTCTGGGACAGGGTGGGCAATGAGCAGTTCTTC
CDR3: CASSFWDRVGNEQFF
J: TRBJ2-1
D: TRBD1
V: TRBV28
size: many

DNA: TGTGCCACCAAGCGGGGGAGCTCCTACAATGAGCAGTTCTTC
CDR3: CATKRGSSYNEQFF
J: TRBJ2-1
D: TRBD2
V: TRBV7-2
size: many

DNA: TGCGCCAGCAGCCAAGGGTCAGCCTCAACTAATGAAAAACTGTTTTTT
CDR3: CASSQGSASTNEKLFF
J: TRBJ1-4
D: -
V: TRBV4-1
size: -

DNA: TGTGCCAGCAGCCAAGAATGGTTCGGACAGGGAGGGAGTGAGCAGTACTTC
CDR3: CASSQEWFGQGGSEQYF
J: TRBJ2-7
D: -
V: TRBV3-1
size: many

DNA: TGTGCCAGTAGTCCGGGACTACATCTAGAGACCCAGTACTTC
CDR3: CASSPGLHLETQYF
J: TRBJ2-5
D: TRBD2
V: TRBV19
size: -

DNA: TGTGCCAGTACCGACAGGGAAGATAAGCCCGGGGAGCTGTTTTTT
CDR3: CASTDREDKPGELFF
J: TRBJ2-2
D: TRBD1
V: TRBV2
size: many

DNA: TGTGCCAGCAGTTACTCCTGGGACAGGGCTAACTACGAGCAGTACTTC
CDR3: CASSYSWDRANYEQYF
J: TRBJ2-7
D: TRBD1
V: TRBV6-5
size: -

DNA: TGTGCTAGCAGCCCATCACTAGCGGGAGGGCCCGGGGGAGCCACAGATACGCAGTATTTT
CDR3: CASSPSLAGGPGGATDTQYF
J: TRBJ2-3
D: TRBD2
V: TRBV7-7
size: many

DNA: TGTGCCAGCAGTGATATGACAGTAGTCTATGGCTACACCTTC
CDR3: CASSDMTVVYGYTF
J: TRBJ1-2
D: -
V: TRBV2
size: many

DNA: TGTGCCTGGAGTCGTGGGATCGATGAGCAGTTCTTC
CDR3: CAWSRGIDEQFF
J: TRBJ2-1
D: -
V: TRBV30
size: many

DNA: TGTGCCAGCAGAGAGGGGTGGGGGGCCAACGTCCTGACTTTC
CDR3: CASREGWGANVLTF
J: TRBJ2-6
D: -
V: TRBV2
size: -

DNA: TGTGCCATCAGTGAGCCGGGACAGGGGGCGCAGGGCTACACCTTC
CDR3: CAISEPGQGAQGYTF
J: TRBJ1-2
D: TRBD1
V: TRBV10-3
size: -

DNA: TGTGCCAGCAGCGTCGGGGTTGCCAAAAACATTCAGTACTTC
CDR3: CASSVGVAKNIQYF
J: TRBJ2-4
D: -
V: TRBV9
size: -